These 32 T cell receptor beta chains share one sample of origin, sequenced in a study of CD8 T cells in Susac syndrome. Reverse transcription of roughly 0.45 to 1 ug RNA was performed with random hexamers. One entry per CDR3 protein, called by TCRdb with MiXCR from the immunoSEQ multiplex PCR reads. Of some 120,000 distinct CDR3 sequences in the sample, 85% to 95% are singletons; the top ten hold approximately 0.12%. Sequencing was carried out using CD8+ T cells from PBMCs. These receptors all stem from a human donor in good health.

V usage is TRBV7-9 and J usage is TRBJ1-5; 11 positions agree with TRBD1. The CDR3 length is 14 residues. Trimming cost V 5 bases and J 7 bases; bases outside gene matches: 4. The germline gives CDR1 SEHNR, CDR2 FQNEAQ (reference sequence). CDR3: CASSRTGGGQPQHF. CDR3 nucleotides: TGTGCCAGCAGCCGGACAGGGGGCGGCCAGCCCCAGCATTTT.

The chain joins TRBV20-1 to TRBJ1-1; no definite D call. Per germline, CDR1 DFQATT and CDR2 SNEGSKA (reference sequence). The CDR3 runs to 14 residues. Between the trimmed V and J ends, which lost 5 bases and 6 bases, there was a span of 19 bases. CDR3 sequence (DNA): TGCAGTGCTCCGGTCTCTGGGTTTACCGCTGAAGCTTTCTTT. Its translation is CSAPVSGFTAEAFF.

The chain combines TRBV20-1 with TRBJ2-3, with 11 bases fitting TRBD2. The V gene end was trimmed by 5 bases and the J gene end by 3 bases; junction bases not matched to a gene: 7. CDR3 length: 15 amino acids. Germline CDR1 is DFQATT and CDR2 is SNEGSKA (reference sequence). The CDR3 loop is CSAPEVAGGTDTQYF. The CDR3 bases are TGCAGTGCTCCCGAGGTAGCGGGGGGGACAGATACGCAGTATTTT.

The rearrangement uses TRBV12-3 or TRBV12-4 and TRBJ1-1; D possibly corresponds to TRBD1 (6 bases). The CDR3 runs to 12 residues. Trimming left V 11 bases short and J 8 bases short, with 18 bases between. The CDR3 nucleotides read TGTGCCTTCAGGGGAGCCACTGGGGAAGCTTTCTTT. Its protein is CAFRGATGEAFF.

This chain connects TRBV6-2 or TRBV6-3 to TRBJ2-2, with 13 positions matching TRBD2. Germline lookup yields CDR1 MNHEY and CDR2 SVGEGT. The J segment lost 2 bases and the V segment lost 4 bases, leaving 7 bases of the junction unmatched. The length of the CDR3 is 18 residues. DNA of the CDR3: TGTGCCAGCAGTTTCCCTGGACTAGCGGGGGCAAACACCGGGGAGCTGTTTTTT. Translating it yields CASSFPGLAGANTGELFF.

The V call is TRBV28, the J call TRBJ2-7; D is perhaps TRBD1 (5 bases). The CDR3 has 17 amino acids. Germline loops: CDR1 MDHEN, CDR2 SYDVKM. Trimming removed 6 bases from V and 3 bases from J, with 24 bases in between. CDR3 sequence reads: CASSRSPGGAKYYEQYF. CDR3 in DNA: TGTGCCAGCAGCCGAAGCCCCGGTGGGGCAAAATACTACGAGCAGTACTTC.

V and J are TRBV7-2 and TRBJ1-2; D not resolved. Germline CDR1 and CDR2: SGHTA and FQGNSA. The V end was cut by 5 bases, the J end by 4 bases, with 17 bases between. This CDR3 has 15 amino acids. The CDR3 sequence: CASSPSVIGIYGYTF. DNA of the CDR3: TGTGCCAGCAGCCCCTCGGTGATAGGAATCTATGGCTACACCTTC.

The V and J genes are TRBV29-1 and TRBJ1-1; weak D call: TRBD1 (5 bases). V lost 2 bases and J lost 5, with 15 bases in between. Germline V gene sequence: CDR1 SQVTM, CDR2 ANQGSEA. This CDR3 is 14 amino acids long. CDR3 bases: TGCAGCGTTGAATGGAGGGGTATGGGAACTGAAGCTTTCTTT. Its protein is CSVEWRGMGTEAFF.

The chain joins TRBV7-2 to TRBJ1-5; D is uncertain. The CDR3 covers 16 residues. Trimming pared 5 bases from V and 0 bases from J, leaving 14 bases between. Germline CDR1 and CDR2: SGHTA and FQGNSA. This CDR3 reads CASSDRRFSSNQPQHF. The CDR3 DNA reads as TGTGCCAGCAGCGATCGCCGCTTCTCTAGCAATCAGCCCCAGCATTTT. Together with reference TRBV7-2 and TRBJ1-5, the CDR3 gives the full variable domain: GAGVSQSPSNKVTEKGKDVELRCDPISGHTALYWYRQSLGQGLEFLIYFQGNSAPDKSGLPSDRFSAERTGGSVSTLTIQRTQQEDSAVYLCASSDRRFSSNQPQHFGDGTRLSIL.

This clonotype has just one count. The genes are TRBV2 and TRBJ2-2; 8 bases map to TRBD2. Germline V CDR1 and CDR2: SNHLY, FYNNEI. This CDR3 has 15 residues. V was clipped by 10 bases and J by 2 bases; unmatched bases: 9. CDR3 protein: CATLRGGPNTGELFF. As DNA, the CDR3 is TGTGCCACACTACGGGGGGGACCTAACACCGGGGAGCTGTTTTTT. Combining the CDR3 with reference TRBV2 and TRBJ2-2 gives the whole variable domain EPEVTQTPSHQVTQMGQEVILRCVPISNHLYFYWYRQILGQKVEFLVSFYNNEISEKSEIFDDQFSVERPDGSNFTLKIRSTKLEDSAMYFCATLRGGPNTGELFFGEGSRLTVL.

The chain recombines TRBV7-9 with TRBJ1-2; 8 positions agree with TRBD1. This CDR3 has 16 amino acids. V lost 5 bases and J lost 7; bases outside the gene matches: 15. Germline CDR1 is SEHNR and CDR2 is FQNEAQ (reference sequence). CDR3 in amino acids: CASSPENRQGRFGYTF. In DNA form, the CDR3 reads TGTGCCAGCAGCCCCGAAAATAGACAGGGGCGGTTTGGCTACACCTTC.

The chain recombines TRBV9 with TRBJ2-7; TRBD1 aligns across 7 bases. CDR1 SGDLS and CDR2 YYNGEE come from the germline V gene. After removal of 3 bases from V and 3 bases from J, the junction contained 9 bases not matched to a gene. This CDR3 comprises 15 residues. CDR3 in amino acids: CASSADGTASYEQYF. In DNA, the CDR3 is TGTGCCAGCAGCGCGGACGGGACAGCTAGCTACGAGCAGTACTTC.

This sequence joins TRBV9 and TRBJ2-2, with TRBD1 as a possible D gene (6 bases). Trimming left V 0 bases short and J 0 bases short, with 18 bases between. CDR3 length: 19 residues. The germline V gene encodes CDR1 SGDLS and CDR2 YYNGEE. The CDR3 DNA reads as TGTGCCAGCAGCGTAGCCCCGAACTATGACAGGCCGAACACCGGGGAGCTGTTTTTT. It encodes CASSVAPNYDRPNTGELFF.

The chain carries TRBV5-1 and TRBJ2-7; TRBD2 matches 8 bases. Germline assignment: CDR1 SGHRS and CDR2 YFSETQ. V was clipped by 5 bases and J by 3 bases; unmatched bases: 10. The length of the CDR3 is 15 residues. The CDR3 sequence: CASSLTRGGHYEQYF. DNA for the CDR3: TGCGCCAGCAGTCTGACACGGGGGGGCCACTACGAGCAGTACTTC.

The gene calls are TRBV4-3 and TRBJ2-5; no reliable D call. The CDR3 loop spans 13 amino acids. Trimming removed 5 bases from V and 5 bases from J, with 12 bases in between. Germline V gene data show CDR1 as LGHNA and CDR2 as YSLEER. The CDR3 reads CASSSQFPETQYF. The CDR3 DNA reads TGCGCCAGCAGCTCGCAATTCCCGGAGACCCAGTACTTC.

The CDR3 bases are TGTGCCAGCTCTCTAGGGGCCGGCTCCTACAATGAGCAGTTCTTC. Protein sequence: CASSLGAGSYNEQFF. The rearrangement joins TRBV2 to TRBJ2-1, with D perhaps TRBD1 (5 bases). V was shortened by 8 bases and J by 0 bases, with 14 bases between the two germline ends. This CDR3 is built from 15 residues. The germline V gene encodes CDR1 SNHLY and CDR2 FYNNEI.

The gene calls are TRBV20-1 and TRBJ2-1; 7 bases fit TRBD2. Germline V gene lookup returns CDR1 DFQATT and CDR2 SNEGSKA (reference sequence). With 3 bases clipped from V and 4 bases from J, the junction kept 3 bases outside the gene matches. The CDR3 has 13 residues. The CDR3 region has the DNA TGCAGTGCTAGCGGGGGGACGTACAATGAGCAGTTCTTC. Its translation: CSASGGTYNEQFF.

CDR3 residues: CASSFRGSEEGYTF. The CDR3 nucleotides read TGTGCCAGCAGCTTTCGGGGCTCTGAGGAGGGCTACACCTTC. This chain joins TRBV12-3 or TRBV12-4 and TRBJ1-2, with a weak D call TRBD1 (5 bases). V shed 6 bases and J shed 8 bases, with 19 bases lying between them. The CDR3 loop spans 14 amino acids.

The gene calls are TRBV19 and TRBJ2-2; D may be TRBD1 (6 bases). Deletions cut 5 bases from V and 5 bases from J, with 12 bases between. CDR1 LNHDA and CDR2 SQIVND come from the germline V gene (reference sequence). The CDR3 is 14 amino acids. The CDR3 nucleotides are TGTGCCAGTAGTGCCCCAGGGGATACCGGGGAGCTGTTTTTT. It encodes CASSAPGDTGELFF.

The J gene is TRBJ2-2, the V gene TRBV6-2 or TRBV6-3; no clear D. CDR1 is MNHEY and CDR2 is SVGEGT in the germline V gene. Trimming removed 6 bases from V and 6 bases from J, with 5 bases in between. This CDR3 spans 11 amino acids. CDR3 sequence reads: CASSPPGELFF. Here the CDR3 DNA reads TGTGCCAGCAGCCCCCCCGGGGAGCTGTTTTTT.

This clonotype was counted a single time. In DNA form, the CDR3 reads TGTGCCAGCAGTGCGTCTACGGGTCGTCCGACCTACGAGCAGTACTTC. Encoded protein: CASSASTGRPTYEQYF. V usage is TRBV2 and J usage is TRBJ2-7; D is undetermined. With 4 bases removed from V and 2 bases from J, the gap between germline ends came to 18 bases. The CDR3 runs to 16 residues. Germline V gene sequence: CDR1 SNHLY, CDR2 FYNNEI.

This rearrangement joins TRBV5-8 to TRBJ1-5; no definite D call. This CDR3 region has 15 residues. V shed 4 bases and J shed 6 bases, with 17 bases lying between them. CDR1 and CDR2 (germline): SGHTS, YDEGEE. CDR3 region: CASSPETVAGQPQHF. DNA for the CDR3: TGTGCCAGCAGCCCGGAGACCGTGGCTGGTCAGCCCCAGCATTTT.

The chain carries TRBV15 and TRBJ2-6, with D perhaps TRBD1 (6 bases). CDR1 and CDR2 from the germline V gene are LNHNV and YYDKDF (reference sequence). With 5 bases removed from V and 0 bases from J, the gap between germline ends came to 8 bases. CDR3 length: 15 amino acids. CDR3 sequence: CATSVTGSGANVLTF. In DNA, the CDR3 is TGTGCCACCAGCGTGACAGGCTCTGGGGCCAACGTCCTGACTTTC.

The chain carries TRBV12-3 or TRBV12-4 and TRBJ1-5; TRBD1 might be the D (6 bases). V lost 8 bases and J lost 2, with 13 bases in between. CDR3 length equals 14 residues. CDR3 amino acids: CASGRGEGNQPQHF. The CDR3 region has the DNA TGTGCCAGCGGCAGGGGCGAGGGCAATCAGCCCCAGCATTTT.

The rearrangement joins TRBV4-3 to TRBJ2-1; TRBD2 matches at 13 bases. The V and J ends lost 0 bases and 5 bases, in that order; junction bases with no gene match: 1. Germline-derived CDR1 and CDR2 are LGHNA and YSLEER. The CDR3 covers 16 residues. The CDR3 sequence is CASSQDGTSGDNEQFF. CDR3 nucleotide sequence: TGCGCCAGCAGCCAAGATGGGACTAGCGGGGACAATGAGCAGTTCTTC.

This chain connects TRBV20-1 to TRBJ2-1; D may be TRBD2 (5 bases). Germline CDR1 and CDR2: DFQATT and SNEGSKA (reference sequence). Trimming removed 3 bases from V and 0 bases from J, with 12 bases in between. The CDR3 is 15 residues long. CDR3 loop: CSASHRGSSYNEQFF. The DNA for the CDR3 is TGCAGTGCTAGTCACCGGGGAAGCTCCTACAATGAGCAGTTCTTC.

The V gene is TRBV5-1, the J gene TRBJ2-1; D unclear. Looked up from germline, CDR1 is SGHRS and CDR2 is YFSETQ. Between the trimmed V and J ends, which lost 1 base and 7 bases, there was a span of 15 bases. This CDR3 has 15 amino acids. CDR3 nucleotide sequence: TGCGCCAGCAGCTTGACCACTCCCGTCCAAAATGAGCAGTTCTTC. Translation gives CASSLTTPVQNEQFF. The full variable domain, in which reference TRBV5-1 and TRBJ2-1 provide the parts outside the CDR3, is KAGVTQTPRYLIKTRGQQVTLSCSPISGHRSVSWYQQTPGQGLQFLFEYFSETQRNKGNFPGRFSGRQFSNSRSEMNVSTLELGDSALYLCASSLTTPVQNEQFFGPGTRLTVL.

The chain carries TRBV7-2 and TRBJ2-2; D gene unclear. The germline V gene has CDR1 SGHTA and CDR2 FQGNSA. V was cut by 3 bases and J by 0 bases, with 5 bases left in between. The length of the CDR3 is 14 residues. The CDR3 sequence is CASSFATNTGELFF. CDR3 coding DNA: TGTGCCAGCAGCTTCGCTACGAACACCGGGGAGCTGTTTTTT.

V and J are TRBV20-1 and TRBJ1-5, with D tentatively TRBD1 (5 bases). This CDR3 comprises 15 residues. V was pared by 3 bases and J by 5 bases, with 17 bases between. The germline V gene encodes CDR1 DFQATT and CDR2 SNEGSKA (reference sequence). In nucleotides, the CDR3 is TGCAGTGCTAGTGATCGGCCAGGGTCGGATCAGCCCCAGCATTTT. Translation gives CSASDRPGSDQPQHF.

The V gene is TRBV6-6, the J gene TRBJ2-7, with 7 bases lining up with TRBD1. CDR3 length equals 14 residues. The V gene end was trimmed by 8 bases and the J gene end by 4 bases; junction bases not matched to a gene: 11. Germline V lookup: CDR1 MNHNY, CDR2 SVGAGI (reference sequence). DNA of the CDR3: TGTGCCAGCGGGTTAGGGGGCCGGGATTACGAGCAGTACTTC. The encoded protein is CASGLGGRDYEQYF.

J is TRBJ2-3 and V is TRBV7-3, with 14 bases identical to TRBD2. The CDR3 consists of 16 residues. Germline trimming cut 6 bases from V and 4 bases from J; bases unmatched to any gene: 6. Germline-derived CDR1 and CDR2 are SGHTA and FQGTGA. CDR3 sequence (DNA): TGTGCCAGCAGTCCCGGACTAGCGGGGGGTCCAGATACGCAGTATTTT. Its translation is CASSPGLAGGPDTQYF.

The chain has TRBV5-4 and TRBJ2-5, with D possibly being TRBD2 (5 bases). Germline values: CDR1 SGHNT, CDR2 YYREEE (reference sequence). The CDR3 consists of 14 residues. Trimming removed 4 bases at V and 5 bases at J, with 15 bases between. CDR3 in amino acids: CASSLKDSAETQYF. The CDR3 DNA reads TGTGCCAGCAGCCTAAAGGACTCAGCGGAGACCCAGTACTTC.